These 2 T cell receptor beta chains were all obtained from the same sample, sequenced in a study of blood T cell repertoires in COVID-19. Data came from immunoSEQ multiplex PCR; TCRdb stores just in-frame clones and leaves some out. The repertoire holds 150,000 to 180,000 clones, with about 80% as singletons. Sequencing was performed on peripheral blood. Source of these receptors: an older woman with COVID-19, enrolled during active disease.

The chain is built from TRBV9 and TRBJ1-1; D is undetermined. Trimming removed 1 base at V and 7 bases at J, with 11 bases between. This CDR3 comprises 13 residues. CDR1 is SGDLS and CDR2 is YYNGEE in the germline V gene. The CDR3, as DNA: TGTGCCAGCAGCGTACGTGACGGGAATGAAGCTTTCTTT. Translation: CASSVRDGNEAFF.

J is TRBJ2-4 and V is TRBV10-1, with 13 bases lining up with TRBD2. This CDR3 is 16 amino acids long. From germline, CDR1 is WNHNN and CDR2 SYGVQD (reference sequence). Unmatched junction bases numbered 5, after V lost 3 bases and J lost 6 bases. The DNA of the CDR3 is TGCGCCAGCAGTGACCCACTAGCGGGGGGGCTAAACATTCAGTACTTC. This sequence encodes CASSDPLAGGLNIQYF.